This T cell receptor beta chain was retrieved from a study of cytomegalovirus exposure and HLA in healthy donors (TCRdb year 2017). At the level of the whole study: An earlier analysis of several hundred of the donors reported around 280 Gb of sequence data and approximately 120 million unique TCR beta sequences obtained from roughly 180 million T cells. In an earlier analysis of a few hundred of the donors, high-throughput TCR beta sequencing was used to judge whether each TCR beta V gene segment behaved as functional or pseudogenic. In the later analysis, no new phenotypic data were used to find candidate immune exposures; instead, reliance was placed on TCR beta sequences and their occurrence across donors. Every discovery cohort repertoire had been produced on one sequencing platform. A later analysis re-examined previously published TCR beta repertoires from more than 650 donors and added high-resolution HLA genotyping to investigate patterns of TCR occurrence. The study aimed to test whether cataloging public T cell receptors could reveal signatures of past pathogen exposure. Across 398 genotyped donors of the cohort, an average of about 240,000 unique TCR beta nucleotide sequences per donor were sequenced, and roughly a sixth of those sequences were non-productive. The study combined high-throughput TCR immunosequencing, statistical association of individual TCRs with disease status, and machine learning to predict cytomegalovirus infection status. The genetic ancestry cluster associated with self-reported Caucasian donors included 81% of the roughly 410 genotyped donors. An early release covering roughly 640 HLA-typed donors comprised about 310 gigabases of sequencing data and around 80 million unique TCR sequences. Donor age, sex, ethnicity and CMV serostatus were compiled together with the repertoire data. In addition to the first cohort of 666 subjects, a separate validation cohort of 100 to 150 different subjects was used. The T cell repertoires of 700 or so subjects were profiled by immunosequencing and related to cytomegalovirus serostatus. About 5 DR-DQ haplotypes were handled as single units for association and clustering, since linkage in the cohort was strong. HLA typing included class I and class II loci at four-digit resolution. Typing coverage differed by locus: A, B, C, DRB1 and DQB1 were typed in about 629-630 donors, DQA1 in roughly 500, DPA1 in over 600, and DPB1 in 400 to 480. A later genetic analysis took genome-wide SNP genotypes for about three fifths of the 666 donors and used that subset as a discovery cohort.

About this clone itself: The antigen it binds to is not known. Base qualities are not at hand, and no much larger clone is one base apart.

General findings and caveats noted by the study authors: For the cohort, immune exposure information was limited to CMV serostatus. The 87-base-pair reads could not distinguish some IMGT-functional V segments, including TRBV6-2 and TRBV6-3, so those segments were excluded. Only TCR beta chains were sequenced in this cohort, and the absence of alpha or paired-chain data limited detectable features. A later analysis found that HLA-associated TCR beta chains were more clonally expanded and had lower generation probabilities than equally common non-associated chains. According to the authors, the approach could potentially be generalized to other disease states and immunological phenotypes. In a later analysis, several top co-occurrence clusters were reported to appear linked to parvovirus B19, influenza, CMV and Epstein-Barr virus. Because some donors lacked HLA typing at each locus, the association tests relied only on the typed subset. When HLA alleles, especially DR and DQ, strongly co-occurred, attributing TCR associations to individual alleles was difficult. A further reported finding was that TCR beta sequences accurately predicted the HLA-A and HLA-B alleles for most subjects in the first cohort. Correlated functional status among segregating V segments might be attributable to linkage disequilibrium, but an unknown experimental factor could not be ruled out. V-gene and J-gene trimming of TCR beta chains was associated with a missense DCLRE1C variant in a later genetic analysis, and the association was replicated in an independent cohort. At a false discovery rate of 0.05, a later analysis linked around 17,000 TCR beta sequences to specific HLA alleles. Broadly in line with IMGT annotations, most TCR beta V segments showed up in productive rearrangements about 90% or about 30% of the time in an earlier analysis of approximately 600 of the donors. The earlier analysis of a few hundred of the donors excluded seventeen rarely observed V segments, including chromosome 9 orphons, because counts were too low. A later genetic analysis reported fewer N-insertions in productive TCRs among donors in an Asian-associated ancestry cluster than the roughly 720-donor mean. Cytomegalovirus status was reported to be diagnosed by the classifier with high specificity and sensitivity in both the original and validation cohorts. In the study, around 150 TCR beta chains were listed as associated with cytomegalovirus. In vitro tests confirmed that a few of the cytomegalovirus-associated TCR beta chains recognize cytomegalovirus antigens. A group of highly shared sequence variants was considered likely to be a technical artifact of the sequencing pipeline. While some public TCRs were present in many individuals, most TCR sequences turned up only very rarely across donors. Presence/absence analyses assumed roughly uniform sequencing depth across donors, an assumption that may not hold. According to a later analysis, TCR association rates differed among HLA loci, with DRB1 alleles showing the most associated TCRs and HLA-C alleles showing the fewest. According to a later analysis, most CMV-associated TCR beta chains appeared to be HLA-restricted, and the HLA associations seemed to be driven largely by CMV exposure.

Including the terminal cysteine and phenylalanine, the CDR3 comprises 15 residues. Only the CDR3 part of the read is kept: 45 bases, read in frame from the first base. After removal of 0 bases from V and 5 bases from J, the junction retains 6 bases not matched to a gene. CDR1 LNHNV and CDR2 YYDKDF were looked up in the germline V gene (reference sequence). Libraries were prepared through the immunoSEQ multiplex PCR assay. A mixture of 60 forward primers for TCR Vbeta segments and 13 reverse primers for TCR Jbeta segments was used in the multiplex PCR. The CDR3 region of rearranged TCR beta genes was amplified from genomic DNA by a multiplex PCR assay. The amplified TCR beta libraries were sequenced on the Illumina HiSeq System as 87-base-pair reads. Per the source publication's procedure: A later analysis tallied roughly 80 million unique TCR beta chains across the roughly 610 repertoires, and about 12 million of those chains were shared by two or more donors. To remove PCR and sequencing errors, raw reads were error-corrected and collapsed into unique sequences using a nearest-neighbor algorithm that merged closely related sequences. CDR3 sequences were aligned to IMGT reference sequences to assign V, D and J gene segments. For a sequence to be retained, a match of at least six nucleotides to both a V gene segment and a J gene segment was required. Rearrangements were classified as productive when the CDR3 lacked stop codons and remained in frame with V and J, and all other rearrangements were classified as non-productive. Following IMGT convention, CDR3 was defined as the stretch from the second conserved V-encoded cysteine up to the conserved J-encoded phenylalanine. In an earlier analysis of approximately 500 of the donors, sequences lacking an unambiguous match to a single V gene segment were excluded. In an earlier analysis of about 590 of the donors, a V segment was called functional when productive rearrangements were above 56.7%, and segregating when the standard deviation between donors exceeded 5%. A statistical classification framework was built to diagnose cytomegalovirus status from the catalog of TCR beta chain sequences. In a later analysis, V and J genes were assigned by comparing TCR nucleotide sequences against IMGT/GENE-DB human TR gene sequences. In a later analysis, CDR3 sequences and most-parsimonious VDJ recombination scenarios were assigned using the TCRdist pipeline. A later analysis defined each TCR beta chain by its CDR3 amino acid sequence plus V-gene family, and excluded reads lacking a unique V-gene family. As a way to deal with suspected cross-contamination and a sequencing artifact, a later analysis dropped under 600 nucleotide sequences that were highly shared and had low generation probability. A later analysis calculated a clonal expansion index for each public chain from normalized within-repertoire ranks of inferred template counts. A later analysis computed generation probabilities with a VDJ recombination model fitted to out-of-frame rearrangements, and checked the results against IGoR. Hypergeometric tests were used in a later analysis to score TCR-TCR, TCR-HLA and TCR-CMV co-occurrence, with a repertoire-size bias correction applied to the TCR pairs. False discovery rates were estimated in a later analysis by permuting HLA or CMV assignments 20 times. In a later analysis, co-occurring TCRs were grouped using DBSCAN, and TCRdist sequence similarity was added for clustering within HLA-allele-positive subsets. Repertoires with fewer than 30,000 or more than 120,000 public chains, plus five repertoires with anomalous nucleotide sharing, were excluded from co-occurrence clustering. In its TCRdb copy, this immuneACCESS table keeps in-frame sequences only and misses some clones. Where compared with another copy, unresolved V genes explain less than half of these, and the others have no known cause. For V, J and clone size, that table is used; D and trimming come from the DNA. The sample profile shows roughly 80,000 clones; roughly four fifths of them were found once. Together, the top ten hold over 1.5% of the sample.

The cohort consisted of some 670 healthy bone marrow donors. At the time of sampling, all cohort members were nominally healthy, though unrecorded immune exposures were likely present. The donor was CMV seronegative and belonged to the group of 352 seronegative cohort members. A peripheral blood sample was provided by each donor, and peripheral blood mononuclear cells were used for TCR beta sequencing. Genomic DNA was extracted from the blood cell samples with the Qiagen DNeasy Blood Extraction Kit. This clonotype originated in a woman aged 25-40 years in good health and CMV-seronegative. The chain is assembled from TRBV15 and TRBJ2-7; TRBD1 agrees with 8 junctional bases. Source material: PBMCs. The CDR3 loop reads CATSRDWTGSDEQYF. Read as DNA, the sequence is TGTGCCACCAGCAGAGACTGGACAGGGTCCGACGAGCAGTACTTC. The variable domain in full, with residues beyond the CDR3 obtained from the reference TRBV15 and TRBJ2-7 genes, is DAMVIQNPRYQVTQFGKPVTLSCSQTLNHNVMYWYQQKSSQAPKLLFHYYDKDFNNEADTPDNFQSRRPNTSFCFLDIRSPGLGDTAMYLCATSRDWTGSDEQYFGPGTRLTVT.